This T cell receptor (beta chain) was obtained from a study of Graves' ophthalmopathy and Graves' hyperthyroidism. Amplification from RNA transcripts yielded the TCR beta CDR3 regions. RT-PCR in the first round used HTBI primers; a second-round multiplex PCR followed. MiXCR, run by TCRdb on the multiplex PCR reads, gives a single entry per CDR3 protein. Found here are 300,000 to 500,000 distinct CDR3 sequences, about 16% of them singletons; the top ten hold approximately 7%. Calling hyperthyroidism stable required that no ophthalmopathy show up within 18 months of follow-up. The PBMCs had their origin in more than 9.5 ml of fresh peripheral blood. This TCR derives from a woman aged 18-29 years with stable Graves' hyperthyroidism. The specimen was peripheral blood.

CDR3 nucleotide sequence: TGTGCCAGCAGGGACGGCCCGGGACAGGGGATGAATCAGCCCCAGCATTTT. Translated: CASRDGPGQGMNQPQHF. The rearrangement links TRBV6-4 to TRBJ1-5; the match to TRBD1 covers 10 bases. CDR1 is MRHNA, CDR2 SNTAGT, per germline. The CDR3 covers 17 residues. The J segment lost 4 bases and the V segment lost 6 bases, leaving 12 bases of the junction unmatched.